The present TCR beta chain was sequenced within a study of cytomegalovirus exposure and HLA in healthy donors. Study-wide context: Early on, a data release was issued that held about 85 million unique TCRs from HLA-typed donors.

Study-wide results and limits: A later analysis reported that several of the most significant clusters appeared to be linked to common viral pathogens, among them Epstein-Barr virus.

Concerning this clone: Its antigen is not known.

The donors gave bone marrow, and they were healthy. PCR primers comprised 60 Vbeta and 13 Jbeta primers. Sequencing was performed with immunoSEQ multiplex PCR; in TCRdb, only in-frame clones are kept and a portion is missing. Counted here are 150,000 to 200,000 clones, around 74% occurring once; the ten biggest clones make up about 1.4%. This CDR3 comprises 15 residues. The germline V gene encodes CDR1 LNHDA and CDR2 SQIVND (reference sequence). Losses at the gene ends were 6 bases for V and 3 bases for J; bases not matched to a gene: 7. The origin of this receptor is a woman in her 30s in good health and CMV-seronegative. Sequences were obtained from PBMCs. This chain connects TRBV19 to TRBJ2-2; TRBD1 matches at 7 bases. The CDR3 protein is CASRPTGTDTGELFF. DNA of the CDR3: TGTGCCAGTAGACCTACCGGGACAGACACCGGGGAGCTGTTTTTT.